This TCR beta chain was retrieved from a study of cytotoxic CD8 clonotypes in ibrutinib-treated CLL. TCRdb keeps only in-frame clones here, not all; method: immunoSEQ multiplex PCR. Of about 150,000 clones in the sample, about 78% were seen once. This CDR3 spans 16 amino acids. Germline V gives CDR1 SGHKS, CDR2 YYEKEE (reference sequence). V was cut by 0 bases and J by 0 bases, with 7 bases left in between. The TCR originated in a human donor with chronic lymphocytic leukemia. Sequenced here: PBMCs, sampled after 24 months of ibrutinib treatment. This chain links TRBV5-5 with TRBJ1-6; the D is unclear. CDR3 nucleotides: TGTGCCAGCAGCTTGGGGCAGTACTCCTATAATTCACCCCTCCACTTT. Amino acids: CASSLGQYSYNSPLHF.